Described below is a single TCR beta chain sequence and its context. This sample stems from a study of blood T cell repertoires in COVID-19. Study information: Some COVID-19 samples were acute and others convalescent; all came from the United States, Italy and Spain. Sample material is recorded as cDNA or gDNA derived from T cells, B-cell-depleted T cells, or PBMCs.

Germline trimming cut 2 bases from V and 1 base from J; bases unmatched to any gene: 4. Germline CDR1 SGHDT, CDR2 YYEEEE. CDR3 size: 15 residues. As originally analysed: Amplification of reference gene primers provided the estimated nucleated cell counts. Some clones are missing from TCRdb's copy, which holds only in-frame ones; the method was immunoSEQ multiplex PCR. The D gene and trimming were derived from the DNA, and the V and J assignments and clone size from that table. The sample shows roughly 250,000 clones, approximately 90% of them seen only once. This rearrangement joins TRBV5-6 to TRBJ2-5, with TRBD1 identical over 8 bases. The sequenced sample consisted of peripheral blood. The sequence was obtained from a woman in her thirties or forties with acute or convalescent COVID-19. CDR3 coding DNA: TGTGCCAGCAGCTTACCGGACAGGGCCCAAGAGACCCAGTACTTC. This translates into CASSLPDRAQETQYF. Filled out from reference TRBV5-6 and TRBJ2-5, the complete variable domain reads DAGVTQSPTHLIKTRGQQVTLRCSPKSGHDTVSWYQQALGQGPQFIFQYYEEEERQRGNFPDRFSGHQFPNYSSELNVNALLLGDSALYLCASSLPDRAQETQYFGPGTRLLVL.